This T cell receptor (beta chain) appears in the sequencing data of a study of a mutant IDH1 vaccine in newly diagnosed glioma. Documented time point: baseline, week 1 (first vaccination visit). The treatment was: pre-vaccination baseline after standard-of-care therapy. The V gene lost 10 bases and the J gene lost 3 bases, with 13 bases spanning the gap. Germline CDR1 is ENHRY and CDR2 is SYGVKD. There are 12 residues in the CDR3. Using immunoSEQ multiplex PCR, the repertoire was profiled, and TCRdb retains in-frame clones only, with some absent. The sample holds tens of thousands of clones, approximately 93% seen once.

The TCR originated in a man aged 35 to 55 with glioma. This specimen was PBMCs, taken from a glioma patient treated with radiotherapy, temozolomide or both. The chain carries TRBV10-3 and TRBJ2-7; D might be TRBD2 (5 bases). CDR3 sequence reads: CATRSGIYEQYF. The CDR3 DNA is TGTGCCACCCGCTCCGGGATCTACGAGCAGTACTTC.